This passage covers 9 T cell receptor beta chains from one sample sequenced in a study of blood T cell repertoires in COVID-19. Profiling relied on immunoSEQ multiplex PCR, and the TCRdb table lists in-frame clones only, not all of them. This sample carries around 70,000 clones, roughly 84% of them seen once, and the ten largest clones take less than 8%. Sample: peripheral blood. The receptors originated from a man aged 50-60 years with active COVID-19.

V gene TRBV2 combines with J gene TRBJ2-2; the D gene is possibly TRBD1 (6 bases). Per the germline V gene, CDR1 is SNHLY and CDR2 is FYNNEI. CDR3 length equals 17 residues. V was pared by 7 bases and J by 0 bases, with 18 bases between. The CDR3 nucleotides read TGTGCCAGCAATCGATTACAGGGAGCCCCGAACACCGGGGAGCTGTTTTTT. This encodes CASNRLQGAPNTGELFF.

This clone has just a few counts. This rearrangement joins TRBV11-2 to TRBJ1-6, with 7 bases fitting TRBD1. The length of the CDR3 is 16 residues. Germline-derived CDR1 and CDR2 are SGHAT and FQNNGV. The trim removed 0 bases at V and 7 bases at J, leaving 6 bases unmatched. The CDR3 DNA is TGTGCCAGCAGCTTAGACCACAGGGGATGGAATTCACCCCTCCACTTT. It codes for CASSLDHRGWNSPLHF.

The table lists this clone with a few counts. The chain recombines TRBV11-1 with TRBJ2-7, with D unclear. Looked up from germline, CDR1 is SGHAT and CDR2 is FQDESV (reference sequence). The V gene lost 5 bases and the J gene lost 4 bases, with 12 bases spanning the gap. The CDR3 extends over 13 amino acids. The DNA of the CDR3 is TGTGCCAGCAGCCCCCGGTTTCATTACGAGCAGTACTTC. It translates to CASSPRFHYEQYF.

In DNA form, the CDR3 reads TGTGCCAGCAGTTTAATATATGAGCAGTTCTTC. It codes for CASSLIYEQFF. V usage is TRBV28 and J usage is TRBJ2-1, with D unclear. The V end lost 2 bases, the J end lost 8 bases, and 4 bases lay between the germline ends. The CDR3 contains 11 residues. Looked up from germline, CDR1 is MDHEN and CDR2 is SYDVKM.

The rearrangement uses TRBV13 and TRBJ1-6, with D tentatively TRBD1 (5 bases). The V end was cut by 8 bases, the J end by 6 bases, with 20 bases between. The CDR3 contains 16 residues. Germline values: CDR1 PRHDT, CDR2 FYEKMQ (reference sequence). The CDR3 loop reads CASGEEAGSFNSPLHF. The CDR3 coding sequence is TGTGCCAGCGGGGAGGAAGCAGGGTCGTTTAATTCACCCCTCCACTTT.

The chain carries TRBV28 and TRBJ2-7, with TRBD1 matching 9 bases. This CDR3 is 14 amino acids long. Germline assignment: CDR1 MDHEN and CDR2 SYDVKM. The ends lost 5 bases at V and 11 bases at J; junction bases unmatched: 13. DNA for the CDR3: TGTGCCAGCAGTCCATCCCGGGACAGGGTGTCCGAGTACTTC. Its protein is CASSPSRDRVSEYF.

The V call is TRBV6-2 or TRBV6-3, the J call TRBJ2-5; possible D gene TRBD2, 7 bases. Between the trimmed V and J ends, which lost 2 bases and 3 bases, there was a span of 16 bases. Germline CDR1 MNHEY, CDR2 SVGEGT. This CDR3 comprises 16 residues. The CDR3 here is CASSYGGGVLKETQYF. In DNA form, the CDR3 reads TGTGCCAGCAGTTACGGGGGGGGCGTACTCAAAGAGACCCAGTACTTC.

There are a few counts of this clone. The rearrangement links TRBV7-9 to TRBJ1-2; D is ambiguous. CDR1 is SEHNR, CDR2 FQNEAQ, per germline (reference sequence). The CDR3 runs to 14 residues. V dropped 4 bases and J dropped 3 bases, with 12 bases sitting between them. CDR3 coding DNA: TGTGCCAGCAGCTCTTCCCGAGGAGACTATGGCTACACCTTC. It specifies CASSSSRGDYGYTF.

This chain joins TRBV7-9 and TRBJ1-6; tentatively, D is TRBD1 (5 bases). Germline V CDR1 and CDR2: SEHNR, FQNEAQ (reference sequence). The CDR3 is 15 residues long. V was pared by 2 bases and J by 3 bases, with 8 bases between. The CDR3 loop is CASSLTGLYNSPLHF. DNA of the CDR3: TGTGCCAGCAGCTTAACAGGCCTCTATAATTCACCCCTCCACTTT.